Below, one TCR beta chain is given with its context. This clone's antigen is unknown. No much larger clonotype is one base removed from it; base qualities were not supplied. The source of the sample is a study of blood T cell repertoires in COVID-19 (TCRdb year 2020). Background on the whole study: Samples from collaborators originated in the United States, Italy and Spain and spanned both the acute and convalescent phases of COVID-19. The material from the prospective study consisted of cDNA or gDNA derived from T cells, B-cell-depleted T cells, or PBMCs. The dataset comprised deeply sampled blood TCRbeta repertoires from subjects exposed to, actively infected with, or recovered from COVID-19. A freely available public database, intended as a resource for researchers studying the immune response to SARS-CoV-2, is where the repertoires were released. The samples were drawn from the first 160 participants of the ongoing ImmuneRACE study and from 950 to 1,500 subjects provided by 6 global collaborators. The sample metadata nearly always contained a de-identified subject ID, COVID-19 status, age in years and sex. Where available, HLA class I and class II types were obtained from metadata supplied by the sample provider rather than from assay-based typing. Beyond this particular receptor, the publication reports: Clinical and demographic metadata were provided uncurated, with the amount varying by source and participant.

Relative to germline, V is 4 bases shorter and J is 4 bases shorter, with 11 bases between their ends. Per the germline V gene, SGHRS is the CDR1 and YFSETQ is the CDR2. From the cysteine up to the phenylalanine, the CDR3 has a length of 14 residues. The sequence is cut down to CDR3 DNA, 42 bases in frame from base 1. Whole blood was collected in K2EDTA tubes by collaborating institutions according to the institutions' own protocols. For TCRbeta analysis, collaborators shipped samples in one of three forms: frozen whole blood, isolated PBMCs, or DNA extracted from either of those sample types. The immunoSEQ Assay, a bias-controlled multiplex PCR, was used to amplify TCRbeta CDR3 regions from genomic DNA. The study's own analysis went as follows. The number of nucleated cells in each sample was estimated from the amplification of reference gene primers within the assay. Sequence reads were collapsed and filtered to measure the absolute abundance of every unique TCRbeta CDR3 rearrangement. For each sample, productive Simpson clonality was calculated as the square root of Simpson's diversity index across productive rearrangements. The source is immuneACCESS, and TCRdb retained only in-frame sequences with V and J called. Part of the clones is not carried over; for the studies checked, unresolved V genes explain less than half of this, and the remainder is unexplained. V, J and clone size derive from that table, while D and trimming were established from the DNA sequence. The sample table shows roughly 120,000 clones, and over 80% are seen once. Jointly, the top ten make up 1% to 1.4% of the sample.

This TCR derives from a human donor in a cohort sampled during active COVID-19. The chain was built from TRBV5-1 and TRBJ2-2; TRBD2 could be the D gene, as 6 bases match. Sequencing was performed on peripheral blood. The encoded CDR3 is CASSGLEGTGELFF. The DNA reads as follows: TGCGCCAGCAGCGGCTTGGAGGGCACCGGGGAGCTGTTTTTT.